A selection of T cell receptor beta chains follows, all from one sample in a study of T cells in Graves' hyperthyroidism and ophthalmopathy. TCRdb processed the multiplex PCR reads anew with MiXCR; each CDR3 protein has one entry. The table shows around 500,000 distinct CDR3 sequences, with around 14% occurring only once. The sequenced sample was blood. Receptor source: a woman aged 18-29 years with Graves' hyperthyroidism. Each CDR3 is given with its conserved first and last residue. D genes are given only for firm matches. A row's size may be missing; if present it is once, few, many or a size class.

size: many; J: TRBJ2-1; V: TRBV20-1; D: -; DNA: TGCAGCCCTTCCTGGGCGGTCGATGAGCAGTTCTTC; CDR3: CSPSWAVDEQFF
size: -; J: TRBJ1-5; V: TRBV7-9; D: -; DNA: TGTGCCAGCGAGGGGGGAAACAATCAGCCCCAGCATTTT; CDR3: CASEGGNNQPQHF
size: many; J: TRBJ2-2; V: TRBV6-2/TRBV6-3; D: -; DNA: TGTGCCAGCAGTTTACAATCACCGAACACCGGGGAGCTGTTTTTT; CDR3: CASSLQSPNTGELFF
size: many; J: TRBJ2-3; V: TRBV2; D: -; DNA: TGTGCCAGCAGTGAACAATTGGGGGTCGGCACAGATACGCAGTATTTT; CDR3: CASSEQLGVGTDTQYF
size: -; J: TRBJ2-2; V: TRBV5-1; D: TRBD2; DNA: TGCGCCACCCATCCTAGCGGGAGCACTACCGGGGAGCTGTTTTTT; CDR3: CATHPSGSTTGELFF
size: many; J: TRBJ2-3; V: TRBV12-3/TRBV12-4; D: TRBD2; DNA: TGTGCCAGCAGTTTAGCGCTGGCGGGAGGGCCAGATACGCAGTATTTT; CDR3: CASSLALAGGPDTQYF
size: many; J: TRBJ2-3; V: TRBV2; D: TRBD1; DNA: TGTGCCAGCGGACGACAGGGGGCAGGATATACGCAGTATTTT; CDR3: CASGRQGAGYTQYF
size: many; J: TRBJ2-7; V: TRBV12-3/TRBV12-4; D: -; DNA: TGTGCCAGCAGTTTTGGGTCGGAAAGGCACGAGCAGTACTTC; CDR3: CASSFGSERHEQYF
size: many; J: TRBJ2-5; V: TRBV6-5; D: -; DNA: TGTGCCAGCAGTTACTCGAAGACCGGGTTTGGGACCCAGTACTTC; CDR3: CASSYSKTGFGTQYF
size: many; J: TRBJ1-2; V: TRBV11-1; D: -; DNA: TGTGCCAGCAGCTTAGGGTACGGCTATGGCTACACCTTC; CDR3: CASSLGYGYGYTF
size: many; J: TRBJ1-1; V: TRBV3-1; D: TRBD1; DNA: TGTGCCAGCAGCCCCCGACAGGGATATAAGTCTGAAGCTTTCTTT; CDR3: CASSPRQGYKSEAFF
size: -; J: TRBJ2-7; V: TRBV20-1; D: TRBD1; DNA: TGCAGTGCTAGAGGGGGACAGGGAAAAGAGGGTGTCTACGAGCAGTACTTC; CDR3: CSARGGQGKEGVYEQYF
size: -; J: TRBJ2-3; V: TRBV20-1; D: -; DNA: TGCAGTGCCCCGACAGGACTCACAGATACGCAGTATTTT; CDR3: CSAPTGLTDTQYF
size: many; J: TRBJ1-2; V: TRBV12-3/TRBV12-4; D: -; DNA: TGTGCCAGTCAACGATGGTTCGGCTACACCTTC; CDR3: CASQRWFGYTF
size: few; J: TRBJ2-1; V: TRBV19; D: -; DNA: TGTGCCAGCACGGATTGGAATGAGCAGTTCTTC; CDR3: CASTDWNEQFF
size: many; J: TRBJ1-1; V: TRBV5-1; D: -; DNA: TGTGCCAGCAGTTTGGGGGCGGGAACTGAAGCTTTCTTT; CDR3: CASSLGAGTEAFF
size: many; J: TRBJ2-5; V: TRBV30; D: -; DNA: TGTGCCTGGAGCGTTTTGGCGGAGGGGGGCCAGTACTTC; CDR3: CAWSVLAEGGQYF
size: many; J: TRBJ2-5; V: TRBV7-3; D: -; DNA: TGTGCCAGCAGCTTACGGCGAATGGATTACGGCCAAGAGACCCAGTACTTC; CDR3: CASSLRRMDYGQETQYF
size: few; J: TRBJ1-4; V: TRBV19; D: -; DNA: TGTGCCAGTAGTATAGTCGGCAAGGAAAAACTGTTTTTT; CDR3: CASSIVGKEKLFF
size: -; J: TRBJ2-2; V: TRBV20-1; D: TRBD1; DNA: TGCAGTGCTAGAGACGGGACAGGGAAAGGAACCGGGGAGCTGTTTTTT; CDR3: CSARDGTGKGTGELFF
size: many; J: TRBJ2-7; V: TRBV27; D: TRBD1; DNA: TGTGCCAGCAGTTTATCGAGGGGGCAACTAACCTACGAGCAGTACTTC; CDR3: CASSLSRGQLTYEQYF
size: many; J: TRBJ2-7; V: TRBV6-2/TRBV6-3; D: -; DNA: TGTGCCAGCAGTTTCTCATACCCCTACGAGCAGTACTTC; CDR3: CASSFSYPYEQYF
size: many; J: TRBJ2-6; V: TRBV12-3/TRBV12-4; D: -; DNA: TGTGCCAGCAGTCCACCAGGATGGACTGGGGCCAACGTCCTGACTTTC; CDR3: CASSPPGWTGANVLTF
size: many; J: TRBJ2-7; V: TRBV28; D: -; DNA: TGTGCCAGCAATAGTGGCGAAAGGGATCTCAAGCAGTACTTC; CDR3: CASNSGERDLKQYF
size: -; J: TRBJ1-1; V: TRBV20-1; D: -; DNA: TGCAGTGCTAGGGGGGGGGCGGGGACTGAAGCTTTCTTT; CDR3: CSARGGAGTEAFF
size: many; J: TRBJ2-5; V: TRBV5-1; D: -; DNA: TGCGCCAGCAGCTTGGGCCCGACGGTTGAACAGACCCAGTACTTC; CDR3: CASSLGPTVEQTQYF
size: many; J: TRBJ1-2; V: TRBV3-1; D: -; DNA: TGTGCCAGCAGCCCCACAAGGGCCACGCACCACTATGGCTACACCTTC; CDR3: CASSPTRATHHYGYTF
size: many; J: TRBJ1-1; V: TRBV18; D: TRBD1; DNA: TGTGCCAGCTCAGCCCCTGGGATCAGGGGGACTGAAGCTTTCTTT; CDR3: CASSAPGIRGTEAFF
size: many; J: TRBJ2-5; V: TRBV7-2; D: -; DNA: TGTGCCAGCAGCTTTTTTGGAGAGACCCAGTACTTC; CDR3: CASSFFGETQYF
size: many; J: TRBJ2-6; V: TRBV7-9; D: TRBD2; DNA: TGTGCCAGCAGCTTAGCGGGAGGGGCCGGGGCCAACGTCCTGACTTTC; CDR3: CASSLAGGAGANVLTF
size: many; J: TRBJ2-1; V: TRBV5-1; D: TRBD2; DNA: TGCGCCAGCAGCTTGGACTCGGGGGGAGGGCCACGTGAGCAGTTCTTC; CDR3: CASSLDSGGGPREQFF
size: many; J: TRBJ1-1; V: TRBV10-2; D: TRBD1; DNA: TGCGCCACCCTTCAGGGGGCTGACACTGAAGCTTTCTTT; CDR3: CATLQGADTEAFF
size: many; J: TRBJ2-1; V: TRBV30; D: -; DNA: TGTGCCTGGACGCGACGGACTCTTTACAATGAGCAGTTCTTC; CDR3: CAWTRRTLYNEQFF
size: many; J: TRBJ2-1; V: TRBV27; D: TRBD2; DNA: TGTGCCAGCAGTTTAAAGGCACCCCTTGGCGGGAGGTCCCCTAGGGAAAATGAGCAGTTCTTC; CDR3: CASSLKAPLGGRSPRENEQFF
size: -; J: TRBJ2-7; V: TRBV24-1; D: -; DNA: TGTGCCACCAGTGATCCCCTAGGCTCCCACGAGCAGTACTTC; CDR3: CATSDPLGSHEQYF
size: many; J: TRBJ1-2; V: TRBV11-1; D: -; DNA: TGTGCCAGCAGCTTAGACGATAACTATGGCTACACCTTC; CDR3: CASSLDDNYGYTF
size: -; J: TRBJ1-6; V: TRBV7-9; D: -; DNA: TGTGCCAGCAGCCTGCCCCGCGGGGGGTCTAATTCACCCCCCCACTTT; CDR3: CASSLPRGGSNSPPHF
size: many; J: TRBJ2-1; V: TRBV7-8; D: -; DNA: TGTGCCAGCAGCGAAGGGACGGTGAAGTACAATGAGCAGTTCTTC; CDR3: CASSEGTVKYNEQFF
size: many; J: TRBJ1-2; V: TRBV10-3; D: -; DNA: TGTGCCATCAGCGCTCAGGGGAACTATGGCTACACCTTC; CDR3: CAISAQGNYGYTF
size: many; J: TRBJ2-7; V: TRBV3-1; D: TRBD1; DNA: TGTGCCAGCAGCCTTCTAGGGACAGGGGCGAACGAGCAGTACTTC; CDR3: CASSLLGTGANEQYF
size: -; J: TRBJ1-2; V: TRBV30; D: TRBD1; DNA: TGTGCCTGGAGTCCTGGAGGGACAGATTATGGCTACACCTTC; CDR3: CAWSPGGTDYGYTF
size: many; J: TRBJ2-5; V: TRBV13; D: -; DNA: TGTGCCAGCAGCTTAGTTAGGGCGGGAGAGACCCAGTACTTC; CDR3: CASSLVRAGETQYF
size: many; J: TRBJ1-1; V: TRBV3-1; D: -; DNA: TGTGCCAGCAGCCAACGAAGATTGAACACTGAAGCTTTCTTT; CDR3: CASSQRRLNTEAFF
size: many; J: TRBJ2-1; V: TRBV10-3; D: -; DNA: TGTGCCATCAGTGATGGACTCCACAATGAGCAGTTCTTC; CDR3: CAISDGLHNEQFF
size: few; J: TRBJ2-5; V: TRBV20-1; D: -; DNA: TGCAGTGCTAGAGATTGGCAAGCGCCCAGGGCCCAGTACTTC; CDR3: CSARDWQAPRAQYF
size: many; J: TRBJ2-5; V: TRBV12-3/TRBV12-4; D: -; DNA: TGTGCCAGCAGTTTGATGACAGAAGAGACCCAGTACTTC; CDR3: CASSLMTEETQYF
size: -; J: TRBJ2-1; V: TRBV3-1; D: TRBD1; DNA: TGTGCCAGCAGCCAAGAAATAGGGGGCGATGAGCAGTGCTTC; CDR3: CASSQEIGGDEQCF
size: many; J: TRBJ2-2; V: TRBV20-1; D: TRBD2; DNA: TGCAGTGCTAGCCCCCTAGCGGGAGAGATCGGGGAGCTGTTTTTT; CDR3: CSASPLAGEIGELFF
size: many; J: TRBJ2-5; V: TRBV7-2; D: -; DNA: TGTGCCAGCAGCTTAGCGGCTCTCGGGGAGACCCAGTACTTC; CDR3: CASSLAALGETQYF
size: few; J: TRBJ1-2; V: TRBV5-6; D: -; DNA: TGTGCCAGCAGCTTGTATCGGGGGGGGCATGGCTACACCTTC; CDR3: CASSLYRGGHGYTF
size: few; J: TRBJ1-1; V: TRBV10-3; D: TRBD1; DNA: TGTGCCATCACCGCCTCCGCAGGACAGGGGGACACTGAAGCTTTCTTT; CDR3: CAITASAGQGDTEAFF
size: -; J: TRBJ2-7; V: TRBV4-1; D: -; DNA: TGCGCCAGCAGCCACCGTACGACAACCACCAGGAAAACCTACGAGCAGTACTTC; CDR3: CASSHRTTTTRKTYEQYF
size: -; J: TRBJ2-1; V: TRBV4-2; D: TRBD1; DNA: TGTGCCAGCAGCCGCCGGGACAGGGATTACAATGAGCAGTTCTTC; CDR3: CASSRRDRDYNEQFF
size: -; J: TRBJ1-3; V: TRBV28; D: TRBD1; DNA: TGTGCCATTGGGAGGACAGGGTTCTCTGGAAACACCATATATTTT; CDR3: CAIGRTGFSGNTIYF
size: many; J: TRBJ2-7; V: TRBV29-1; D: -; DNA: TGCAGCGTGATCGAGGTCTCCTACGAGCAGTACTTC; CDR3: CSVIEVSYEQYF